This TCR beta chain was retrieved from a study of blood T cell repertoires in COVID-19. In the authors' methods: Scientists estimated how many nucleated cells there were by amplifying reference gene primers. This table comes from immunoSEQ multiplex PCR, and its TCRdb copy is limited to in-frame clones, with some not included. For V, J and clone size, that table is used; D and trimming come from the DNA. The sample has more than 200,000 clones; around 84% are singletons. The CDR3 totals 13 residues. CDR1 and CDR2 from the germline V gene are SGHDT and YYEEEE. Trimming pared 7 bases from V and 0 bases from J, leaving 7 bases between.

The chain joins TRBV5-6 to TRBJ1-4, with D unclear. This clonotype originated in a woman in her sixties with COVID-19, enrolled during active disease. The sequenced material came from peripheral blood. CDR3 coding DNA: TGTGCCAGCTCGGGAGCAACTAATGAAAAACTGTTTTTT. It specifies CASSGATNEKLFF.